This T cell receptor beta chain was profiled in a study of OX40 agonist ivuxolimab in advanced cancers. Libraries were prepared by immunoSEQ multiplex PCR; TCRdb keeps only in-frame clonotypes and omits some of them. Found here are roughly 58,000 clones, approximately 93% of them singletons; the top ten hold 18%. CDR1 and CDR2 from the germline V gene are MNHEY and SMNVEV (reference sequence). CDR3 length: 13 amino acids. V was pared by 6 bases and J by 5 bases, with 13 bases between. The source was CD4+ or CD8+ T cells sorted from blood, collected in a trial of the OX40 agonist ivuxolimab. The clonotype originates from an adult with an advanced solid tumor such as melanoma, head and neck, liver or kidney cancer. The chain joins TRBV27 to TRBJ2-5; no firm D call. CDR3 coding DNA: TGTGCCAGCAGGTCAGATAAGTCGGAGACCCAGTACTTC. As protein: CASRSDKSETQYF.